This record concerns one TCR beta chain sequence. The data originate from a study of blood T cell repertoires in COVID-19. For the study at large: Both acute and convalescent COVID-19 samples were obtained from the United States, Italy and Spain. Sources were T cells, B-cell-depleted T cells, or PBMCs; the material itself was cDNA or gDNA.

Trimming removed 3 bases from V and 7 bases from J; junction bases left unmatched: 6. The length of the CDR3 is 15 residues. Germline CDR1 LNHDA, CDR2 SQIVND (reference sequence). In the study's own analysis: Amplified reference gene primers provided the basis for estimating nucleated cell counts. Method: immunoSEQ multiplex PCR; TCRdb's copy keeps in-frame clones and lacks some. That table is the source of V, J and clone size, and D and trimming were worked out from the DNA. The sample lists over 300,000 clones; more than 70% were seen once. Sequencing input: peripheral blood. The chain joins TRBV19 to TRBJ2-4; 10 bases match TRBD1. The sequence derives from a man between 40 and 49 years old with acute or convalescent COVID-19. The DNA of the CDR3 is TGTGCCAGTAGTATTAACCCGGGACAGGGGAACATTCAGTACTTC. As protein: CASSINPGQGNIQYF.